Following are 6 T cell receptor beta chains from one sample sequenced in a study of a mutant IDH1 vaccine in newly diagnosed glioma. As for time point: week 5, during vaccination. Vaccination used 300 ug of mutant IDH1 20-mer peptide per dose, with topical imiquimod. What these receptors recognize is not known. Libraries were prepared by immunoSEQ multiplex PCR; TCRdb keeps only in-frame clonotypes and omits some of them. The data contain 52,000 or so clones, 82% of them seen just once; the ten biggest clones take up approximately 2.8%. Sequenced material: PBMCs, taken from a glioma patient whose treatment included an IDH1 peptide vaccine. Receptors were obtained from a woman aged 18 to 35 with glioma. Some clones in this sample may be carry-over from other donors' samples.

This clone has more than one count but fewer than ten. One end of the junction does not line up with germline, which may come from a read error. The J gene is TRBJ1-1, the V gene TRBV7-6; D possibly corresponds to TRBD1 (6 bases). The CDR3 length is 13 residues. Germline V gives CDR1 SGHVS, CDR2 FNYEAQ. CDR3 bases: TGTGCCAGCAGCGTAGCAGGGGACACTGAAGCTTTCTTT. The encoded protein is CASSVAGDTEAFF.

The CDR3 is CASSEWTGGDYGYTF. As DNA, the CDR3 is TGTGCCAGCAGTGAATGGACAGGGGGCGACTATGGCTACACCTTC. This chain links TRBV2 with TRBJ1-2; 11 nucleotides line up with TRBD1. Per germline, CDR1 SNHLY and CDR2 FYNNEI. CDR3 length equals 15 residues. The V segment lost 2 bases and the J segment 3 bases; nucleotides outside the gene matches: 2.

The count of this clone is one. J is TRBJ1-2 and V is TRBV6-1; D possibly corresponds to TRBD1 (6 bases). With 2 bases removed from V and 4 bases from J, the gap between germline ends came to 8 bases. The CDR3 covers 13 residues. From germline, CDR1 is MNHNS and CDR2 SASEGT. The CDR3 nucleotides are TGTGCCAGCAGTGAATCAGGGGTCTATGGCTACACCTTC. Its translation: CASSESGVYGYTF.

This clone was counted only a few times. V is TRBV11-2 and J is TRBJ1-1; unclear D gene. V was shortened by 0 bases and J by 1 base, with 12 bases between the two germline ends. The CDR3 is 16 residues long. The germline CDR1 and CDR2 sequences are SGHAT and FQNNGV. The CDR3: CASSLEWRLKNTEAFF. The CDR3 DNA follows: TGTGCCAGCAGCTTAGAATGGCGCTTAAAGAACACTGAAGCTTTCTTT.

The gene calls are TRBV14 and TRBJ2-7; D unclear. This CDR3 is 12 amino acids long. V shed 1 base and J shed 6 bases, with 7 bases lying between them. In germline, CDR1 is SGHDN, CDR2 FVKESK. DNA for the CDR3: TGTGCCAGCAGCCAAGGGCTAGGCGAGCAGTACTTC. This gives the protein CASSQGLGEQYF.

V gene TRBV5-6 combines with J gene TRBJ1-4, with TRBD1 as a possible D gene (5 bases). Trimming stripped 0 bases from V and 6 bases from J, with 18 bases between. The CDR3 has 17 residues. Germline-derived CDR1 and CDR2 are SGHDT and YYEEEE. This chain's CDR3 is CASSLVGPPGLDEKLFF. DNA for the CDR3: TGTGCCAGCAGCTTGGTGGGACCTCCCGGTCTGGATGAAAAACTGTTTTTT.